Sequencing of this T cell receptor beta chain was carried out in a study of blood T cells in healthy people across ages. Combining a sample-barcoded 5' primer with a J-beta primer mix, a second PCR ran for roughly 7 to 11 cycles. TCRdb used MiXCR to reprocess the 5' RACE reads, holding one entry per CDR3 protein. The sample carries 500,000 to 650,000 distinct CDR3 sequences, about 25% recorded once. The length of the CDR3 is 12 residues. The V and J ends lost 1 base and 4 bases respectively, with 4 bases between them. Germline V gene lookup returns CDR1 SGHTA and CDR2 FQGNSA. This sample was also put to use in a study of T cells of mothers and their children.

Sequencing was done on a sample of blood. This rearrangement joins TRBV7-2 to TRBJ1-1; D unclear. The TCR comes from a boy aged 2 to 10 in good health. The CDR3 DNA reads TGTGCCAGCAGCTTAGAGGTCACTGAAGCTTTCTTT. Translated, it gives CASSLEVTEAFF.